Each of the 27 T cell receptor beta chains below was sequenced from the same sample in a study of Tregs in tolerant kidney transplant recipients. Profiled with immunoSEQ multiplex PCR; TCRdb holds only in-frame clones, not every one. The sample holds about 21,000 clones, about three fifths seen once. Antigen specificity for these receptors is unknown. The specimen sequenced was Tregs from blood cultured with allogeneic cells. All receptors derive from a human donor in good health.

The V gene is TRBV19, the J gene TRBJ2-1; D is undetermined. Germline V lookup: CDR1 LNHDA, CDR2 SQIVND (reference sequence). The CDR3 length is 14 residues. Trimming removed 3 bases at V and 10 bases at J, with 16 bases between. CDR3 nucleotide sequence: TGTGCCAGTAGTATCTTGGGCCGGCGGTGGGAGCAGTTCTTC. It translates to CASSILGRRWEQFF.

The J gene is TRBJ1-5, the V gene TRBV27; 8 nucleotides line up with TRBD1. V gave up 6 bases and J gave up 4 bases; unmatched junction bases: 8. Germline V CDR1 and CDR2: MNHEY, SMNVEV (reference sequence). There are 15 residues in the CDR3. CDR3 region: CASRPAGGGNQPQHF. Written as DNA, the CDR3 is TGTGCCAGCAGGCCGGCAGGGGGCGGGAATCAGCCCCAGCATTTT.

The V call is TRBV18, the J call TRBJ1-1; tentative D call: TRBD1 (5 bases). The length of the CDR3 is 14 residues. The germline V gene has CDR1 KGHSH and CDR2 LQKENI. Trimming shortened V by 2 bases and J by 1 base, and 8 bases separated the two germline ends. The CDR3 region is CASSPGTGNTEAFF. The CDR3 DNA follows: TGTGCCAGCTCACCAGGAACAGGGAACACTGAAGCTTTCTTT.

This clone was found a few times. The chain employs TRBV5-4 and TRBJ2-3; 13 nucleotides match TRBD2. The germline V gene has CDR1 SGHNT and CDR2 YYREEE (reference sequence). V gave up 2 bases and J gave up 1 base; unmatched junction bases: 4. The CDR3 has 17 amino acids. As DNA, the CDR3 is TGTGCCAGCAGCTTAGGGACTAGCGGGGCCGGCACAGATACGCAGTATTTT. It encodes CASSLGTSGAGTDTQYF.

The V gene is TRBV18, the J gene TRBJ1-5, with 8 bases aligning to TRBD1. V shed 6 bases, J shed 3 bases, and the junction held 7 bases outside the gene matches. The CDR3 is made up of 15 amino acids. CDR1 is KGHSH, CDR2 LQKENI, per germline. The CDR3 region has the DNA TGTGCCAGCTCGCTTCAGGGGGCCTACAATCAGCCCCAGCATTTT. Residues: CASSLQGAYNQPQHF.

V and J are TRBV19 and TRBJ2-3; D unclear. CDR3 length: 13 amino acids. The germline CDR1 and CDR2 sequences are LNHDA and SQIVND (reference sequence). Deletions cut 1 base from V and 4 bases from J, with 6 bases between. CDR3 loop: CASSIGSPDTQYF. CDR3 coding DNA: TGTGCCAGTAGTATAGGGAGTCCAGATACGCAGTATTTT. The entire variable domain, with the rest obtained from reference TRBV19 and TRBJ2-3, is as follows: DGGITQSPKYLFRKEGQNVTLSCEQNLNHDAMYWYRQDPGQGLRLIYYSQIVNDFQKGDIAEGYSVSREKKESFPLTVTSAQKNPTAFYLCASSIGSPDTQYFGPGTRLTVL.

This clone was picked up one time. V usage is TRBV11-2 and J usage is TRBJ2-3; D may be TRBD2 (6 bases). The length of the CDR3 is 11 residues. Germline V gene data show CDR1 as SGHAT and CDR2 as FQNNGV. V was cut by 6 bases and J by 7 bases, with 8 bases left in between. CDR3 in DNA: TGTGCCAGCAGGGCGGGGTATACGCAGTATTTT. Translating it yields CASRAGYTQYF.

The CDR3 nucleotides are TGTGCCAGCAGCTCAGGGGGGAGTTTCAACTACGAGCAGTACTTC. Translation: CASSSGGSFNYEQYF. V is TRBV9 and J is TRBJ2-7; D may be TRBD1 (7 bases). CDR1 is SGDLS, CDR2 YYNGEE, per germline. This CDR3 spans 15 amino acids. V was trimmed by 4 bases and J by 3 bases, leaving 17 bases between them.

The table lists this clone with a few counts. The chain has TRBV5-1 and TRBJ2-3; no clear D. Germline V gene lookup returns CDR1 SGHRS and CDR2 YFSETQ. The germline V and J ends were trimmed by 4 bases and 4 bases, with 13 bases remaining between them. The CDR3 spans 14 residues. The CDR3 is CASSPNRAADTQYF. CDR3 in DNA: TGCGCCAGCAGCCCGAACCGGGCGGCAGATACGCAGTATTTT.

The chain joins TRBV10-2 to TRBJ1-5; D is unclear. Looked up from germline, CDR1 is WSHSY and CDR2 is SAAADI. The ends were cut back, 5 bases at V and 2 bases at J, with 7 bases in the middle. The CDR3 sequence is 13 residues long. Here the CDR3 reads CASSMTGNQPQHF. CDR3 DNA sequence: TGCGCCAGCAGTATGACGGGCAATCAGCCCCAGCATTTT.

The CDR3 region is CASSPSRGPYEQYF. CDR3 coding DNA: TGTGCCAGCAGCCCCTCCCGCGGGCCCTACGAGCAGTACTTC. The rearrangement links TRBV5-4 to TRBJ2-7, with D perhaps matching TRBD2 (5 bases). Per germline, CDR1 SGHNT and CDR2 YYREEE (reference sequence). This CDR3 spans 14 amino acids. Trimming pared 4 bases from V and 2 bases from J, leaving 13 bases between.

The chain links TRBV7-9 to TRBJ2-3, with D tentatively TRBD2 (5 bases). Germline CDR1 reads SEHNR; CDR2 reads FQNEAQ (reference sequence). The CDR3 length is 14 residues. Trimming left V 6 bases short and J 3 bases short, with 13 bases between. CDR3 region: CASSRSRGTDTQYF. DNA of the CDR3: TGTGCCAGCAGTCGGTCCCGGGGAACAGATACGCAGTATTTT.

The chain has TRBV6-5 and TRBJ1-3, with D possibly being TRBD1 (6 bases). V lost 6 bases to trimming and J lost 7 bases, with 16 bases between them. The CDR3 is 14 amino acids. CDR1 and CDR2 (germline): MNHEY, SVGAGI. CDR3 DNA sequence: TGTGCCAGCAGCCGGAATCGGGACATGAACACCATATATTTT. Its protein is CASSRNRDMNTIYF.

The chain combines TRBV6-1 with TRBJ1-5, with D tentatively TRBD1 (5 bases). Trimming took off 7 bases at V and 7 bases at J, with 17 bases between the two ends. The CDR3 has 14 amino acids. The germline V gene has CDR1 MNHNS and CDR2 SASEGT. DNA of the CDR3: TGTGCCAGCACCCTGGCGGGGGTAGGGCAGCCCCAGCATTTT. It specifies CASTLAGVGQPQHF.

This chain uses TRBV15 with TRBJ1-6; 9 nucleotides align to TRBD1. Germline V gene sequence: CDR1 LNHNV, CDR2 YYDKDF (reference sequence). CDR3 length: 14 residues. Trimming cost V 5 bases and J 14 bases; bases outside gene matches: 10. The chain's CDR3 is CATSGRTGASTLHF. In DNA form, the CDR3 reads TGTGCCACCAGCGGTAGGACAGGGGCCTCCACCCTCCACTTT.

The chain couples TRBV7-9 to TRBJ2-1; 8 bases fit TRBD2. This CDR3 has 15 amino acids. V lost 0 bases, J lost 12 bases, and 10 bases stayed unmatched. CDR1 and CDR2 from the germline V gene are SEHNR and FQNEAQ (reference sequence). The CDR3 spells CASSLASGTSERQFF. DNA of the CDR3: TGTGCCAGCAGCTTAGCCTCCGGGACTAGTGAACGGCAGTTCTTC.

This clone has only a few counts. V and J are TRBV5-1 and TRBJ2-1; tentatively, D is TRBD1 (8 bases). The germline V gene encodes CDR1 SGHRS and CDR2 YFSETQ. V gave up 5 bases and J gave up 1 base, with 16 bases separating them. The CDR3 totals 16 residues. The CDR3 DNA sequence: TGCGCCAGCAGATCAGGACAGGGAGGGTCCTACAATGAGCAGTTCTTC. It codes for CASRSGQGGSYNEQFF.

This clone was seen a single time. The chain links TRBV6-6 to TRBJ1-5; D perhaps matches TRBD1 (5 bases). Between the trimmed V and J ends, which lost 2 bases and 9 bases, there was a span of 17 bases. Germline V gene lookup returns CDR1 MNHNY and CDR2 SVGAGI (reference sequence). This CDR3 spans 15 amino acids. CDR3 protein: CASSYEVRALGPQHF. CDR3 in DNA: TGTGCCAGCAGTTACGAGGTCAGGGCCTTAGGGCCCCAGCATTTT.

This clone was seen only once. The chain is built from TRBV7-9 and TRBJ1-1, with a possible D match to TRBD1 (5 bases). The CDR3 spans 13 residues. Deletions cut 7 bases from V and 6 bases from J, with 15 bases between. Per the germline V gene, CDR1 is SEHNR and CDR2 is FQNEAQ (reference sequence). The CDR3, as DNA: TGTGCCAGCAAAGGGGACGGAGGATCTGAAGCTTTCTTT. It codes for CASKGDGGSEAFF.

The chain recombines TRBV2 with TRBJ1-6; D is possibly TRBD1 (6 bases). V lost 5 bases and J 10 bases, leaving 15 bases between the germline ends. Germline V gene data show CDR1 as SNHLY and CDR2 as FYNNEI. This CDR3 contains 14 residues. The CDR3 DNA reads TGTGCCAGCAGTACCAGGGGCGCGGGATCACCCCTCCACTTT. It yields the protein CASSTRGAGSPLHF. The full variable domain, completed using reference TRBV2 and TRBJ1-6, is EPEVTQTPSHQVTQMGQEVILRCVPISNHLYFYWYRQILGQKVEFLVSFYNNEISEKSEIFDDQFSVERPDGSNFTLKIRSTKLEDSAMYFCASSTRGAGSPLHFGNGTRLTVT.

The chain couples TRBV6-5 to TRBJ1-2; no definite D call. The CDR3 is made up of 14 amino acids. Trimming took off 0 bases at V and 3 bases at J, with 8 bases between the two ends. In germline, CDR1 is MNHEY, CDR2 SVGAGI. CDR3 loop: CASSYSRADYGYTF. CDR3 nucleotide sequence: TGTGCCAGCAGTTACTCGAGGGCCGACTATGGCTACACCTTC.

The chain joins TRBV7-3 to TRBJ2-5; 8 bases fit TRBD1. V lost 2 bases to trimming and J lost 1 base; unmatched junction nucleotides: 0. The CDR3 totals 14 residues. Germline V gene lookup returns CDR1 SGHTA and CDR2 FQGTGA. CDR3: CASSLGQGQETQYF. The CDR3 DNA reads TGTGCCAGCAGCTTAGGACAGGGCCAAGAGACCCAGTACTTC.

The CDR3 region has the DNA TGTGCCAGCAGCTTAGGACCTAGAGGTAGCACAGATACGCAGTATTTT. It translates to CASSLGPRGSTDTQYF. The chain carries TRBV7-8 and TRBJ2-3; D ambiguous. From germline, CDR1 is SGHVS and CDR2 FQNEAQ. The CDR3 consists of 16 residues. Trimming stripped 1 base from V and 0 bases from J, with 11 bases between.

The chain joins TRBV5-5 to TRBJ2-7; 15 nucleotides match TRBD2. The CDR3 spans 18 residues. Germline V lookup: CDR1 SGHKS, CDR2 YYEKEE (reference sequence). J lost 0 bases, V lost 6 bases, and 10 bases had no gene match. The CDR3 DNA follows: TGTGCCAGCACCCAGACAGGGACTAGCGGGAGGTTCTCCTACGAGCAGTACTTC. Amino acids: CASTQTGTSGRFSYEQYF.

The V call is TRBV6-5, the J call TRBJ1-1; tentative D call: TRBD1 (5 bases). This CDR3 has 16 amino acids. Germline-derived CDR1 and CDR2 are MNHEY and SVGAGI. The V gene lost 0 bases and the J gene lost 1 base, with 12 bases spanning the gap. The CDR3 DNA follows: TGTGCCAGCAGTTACTCTCCGGGGAGGGGGAACACTGAAGCTTTCTTT. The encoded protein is CASSYSPGRGNTEAFF.

This CDR3 is CASSKGVGDLTEAFF. The CDR3 region has the DNA TGTGCCAGCTCAAAGGGGGTCGGGGATTTGACTGAAGCTTTCTTT. The chain combines TRBV18 with TRBJ1-1; a possible D gene is TRBD1 (6 bases). CDR1 and CDR2 from the germline V gene are KGHSH and LQKENI. The V end was cut by 5 bases, the J end by 5 bases, with 18 bases between. This CDR3 is 15 amino acids long.

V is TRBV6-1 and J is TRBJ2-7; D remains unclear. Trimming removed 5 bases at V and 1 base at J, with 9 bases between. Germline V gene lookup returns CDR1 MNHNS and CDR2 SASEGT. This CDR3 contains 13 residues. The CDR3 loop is CASSFRPSYEQYF. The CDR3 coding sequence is TGTGCCAGCAGTTTTCGCCCTTCCTACGAGCAGTACTTC.